Presented here are 21 T cell receptor beta chains from one specimen sequenced in a study of T cell changes during pregnancy in multiple sclerosis. TCRdb's copy holds only in-frame clones and misses some; the assay was immunoSEQ multiplex PCR. The repertoire holds about 100,000 clones, approximately 93% seen once, with 0.99% in the top ten. Sequenced here: peripheral blood, sampled after pregnancy. The receptors were gathered from a female donor with multiple sclerosis, enrolled in a pregnancy study.

The CDR3 coding sequence is TGTGCCAGTAGTATAAGGGGCACGTCTGGAAACACCATATATTTT. Translated, it gives CASSIRGTSGNTIYF. The chain employs TRBV19 and TRBJ1-3, with D perhaps TRBD1 (5 bases). V lost 2 bases, J lost 1 base, and 9 bases lay in between. Germline V CDR1 and CDR2: LNHDA, SQIVND (reference sequence). This CDR3 spans 15 amino acids.

CDR3 sequence: CASSPGGSGANVLTF. The CDR3, as DNA: TGTGCCAGCAGCCCGGGGGGATCTGGGGCCAACGTCCTGACTTTC. The chain is built from TRBV11-3 and TRBJ2-6; 7 bases are a match to TRBD2. Germline CDR1 reads SGHNT; CDR2 reads YENEEA. This CDR3 is 15 amino acids long. With V trimmed by 5 bases and J by 1 base, 2 bases remained unmatched.

This clone showed up just once. The rearrangement joins TRBV29-1 to TRBJ1-2; D is perhaps TRBD1 (6 bases). From germline, CDR1 is SQVTM and CDR2 ANQGSEA. This CDR3 spans 11 amino acids. Trimming took 4 bases from V and 6 from J, leaving 9 bases between them. The CDR3 DNA reads as TGCAGCGTTGGGGCAGGGGATGGCTACACCTTC. The encoded protein is CSVGAGDGYTF.

This chain joins TRBV14 and TRBJ2-2, with TRBD2 matching over 9 bases. The germline CDR1 and CDR2 sequences are SGHDN and FVKESK. The CDR3 spans 15 residues. J was trimmed by 3 bases and V by 3 bases; bases with no gene match: 2. CDR3 in amino acids: CASSQTSGYTGELFF. The CDR3, as DNA: TGTGCCAGCAGCCAGACTAGCGGTTACACCGGGGAGCTGTTTTTT.

CDR3 sequence reads: CASSLVETEAFF. In nucleotides, the CDR3 is TGTGCCAGCAGCTTAGTAGAAACTGAAGCTTTCTTT. This chain joins TRBV7-8 and TRBJ1-1; no definite D call. With 1 base removed from V and 5 bases from J, the gap between germline ends came to 5 bases. CDR3 size: 12 residues. Germline lookup yields CDR1 SGHVS and CDR2 FQNEAQ.

The J gene is TRBJ2-1, the V gene TRBV28, with 7 bases matching TRBD2. V trimming: 3 bases; J trimming: 10 bases; junction bases outside the gene matches: 9. Germline lookup yields CDR1 MDHEN and CDR2 SYDVKM. The CDR3 is 14 amino acids. CDR3 bases: TGTGCCAGCAGTTTGGGAGGGTCCGGGAGGGAGCAGTTCTTC. Protein product: CASSLGGSGREQFF.

V and J are TRBV19 and TRBJ1-5, with 8 bases lining up with TRBD1. The CDR3 is made up of 13 amino acids. V gave up 7 bases and J gave up 5 bases; unmatched junction bases: 4. Germline V CDR1 and CDR2: LNHDA, SQIVND (reference sequence). CDR3 in DNA: TGTGCCAGTACCGCAGGGGGCGATCAGCCCCAGCATTTT. Encoded protein: CASTAGGDQPQHF.

The V call is TRBV2, the J call TRBJ2-4, with TRBD2 matching over 14 bases. The CDR3 is 18 residues long. Germline-derived CDR1 and CDR2 are SNHLY and FYNNEI. Trimming removed 6 bases from V and 1 base from J; junction bases left unmatched: 8. The CDR3 nucleotides are TGTGCCAGCAGGGGATGGACTAGCGGGAGGTCTGCCAAAAACATTCAGTACTTC. Translated, it gives CASRGWTSGRSAKNIQYF.

This chain uses TRBV7-2 with TRBJ2-3, with D possibly being TRBD2 (5 bases). CDR3 length equals 13 residues. Trimming pared 1 base from V and 4 bases from J, leaving 6 bases between. CDR1 SGHTA and CDR2 FQGNSA come from the germline V gene. CDR3 DNA sequence: TGTGCCAGCAGCTTAGGGCGGGCAGATACGCAGTATTTT. Translation gives CASSLGRADTQYF.

The chain carries TRBV14 and TRBJ2-3; 8 bases agree with TRBD1. Trimming removed 4 bases from V and 6 bases from J; junction bases left unmatched: 12. The CDR3 consists of 16 residues. The V gene's germline CDR1 is SGHDN and CDR2 FVKESK. The CDR3 nucleotides are TGTGCCAGCAGCCGCCGGACAGGGTTGATCACGGATACGCAGTATTTT. It translates to CASSRRTGLITDTQYF. Based on the CDR3 plus reference TRBV14 and TRBJ2-3, the full variable domain is EAGVTQFPSHSVIEKGQTVTLRCDPISGHDNLYWYRRVMGKEIKFLLHFVKESKQDESGMPNNRFLAERTGGTYSTLKVQPAELEDSGVYFCASSRRTGLITDTQYFGPGTRLTVL.

This clone is a singleton in its sample. J is TRBJ2-1 and V is TRBV6-1, with TRBD2 matching over 10 bases. From germline, CDR1 is MNHNS and CDR2 SASEGT. Unmatched junction bases numbered 2, after V lost 5 bases and J lost 1 base. The CDR3 has 15 amino acids. CDR3 sequence reads: CASSISGRSYNEQFF. DNA of the CDR3: TGTGCCAGCAGTATTAGCGGGAGGTCCTACAATGAGCAGTTCTTC.

The chain recombines TRBV7-2 with TRBJ2-5; TRBD2 is a possible D gene (5 bases). The ends were cut back, 6 bases at V and 0 bases at J, with 14 bases in the middle. This CDR3 spans 15 amino acids. The V gene's germline CDR1 is SGHTA and CDR2 FQGNSA. CDR3 residues: CASSPTAAYQETQYF. The DNA of the CDR3 is TGTGCCAGCAGTCCCACAGCGGCATACCAAGAGACCCAGTACTTC.

V is TRBV7-9 and J is TRBJ2-2, with D possibly matching TRBD2 (6 bases). Trimming took 5 bases from V and 4 from J, leaving 17 bases between them. This CDR3 is 16 amino acids long. Germline lookup yields CDR1 SEHNR and CDR2 FQNEAQ (reference sequence). For the CDR3, the DNA is TGTGCCAGCAGCCCTCCCCGGGAGCTCATCACCGGGGAGCTGTTTTTT. Translating it yields CASSPPRELITGELFF.

V usage is TRBV19 and J usage is TRBJ1-5, with 7 bases that match TRBD1. This CDR3 region has 14 residues. With V trimmed by 5 bases and J by 6 bases, 7 bases remained unmatched. Looked up from germline, CDR1 is LNHDA and CDR2 is SQIVND (reference sequence). In DNA form, the CDR3 reads TGTGCCAGTAGTTCAGACAGGGCGGTTCAGCCCCAGCATTTT. It codes for CASSSDRAVQPQHF.

This chain links TRBV6-4 with TRBJ2-7; 11 nucleotides match TRBD2. J gave up 5 bases and V 2 bases, and 11 bases lay outside the gene matches. The CDR3 length is 17 residues. The germline V gene encodes CDR1 MRHNA and CDR2 SNTAGT. Here the CDR3 reads CASSDKATRLAGNEQYF. Here the CDR3 DNA reads TGTGCCAGCAGTGACAAGGCGACCAGACTAGCGGGAAACGAGCAGTACTTC.

V is TRBV9 and J is TRBJ2-4; TRBD1 is a possible D gene (8 bases). Trimming removed 2 bases at V and 7 bases at J, with 22 bases between. Germline V gene lookup returns CDR1 SGDLS and CDR2 YYNGEE. CDR3 length equals 17 residues. Here the CDR3 DNA reads TGTGCCAGCAGCGTCCGCTCGACAGGGGACGGGAGGAACATTCAGTACTTC. Its protein product is CASSVRSTGDGRNIQYF.

The rearrangement links TRBV9 to TRBJ2-3; tentative D call: TRBD2 (6 bases). V lost 3 bases, J lost 0 bases, and 11 bases lay in between. Germline values: CDR1 SGDLS, CDR2 YYNGEE. The CDR3 loop spans 15 amino acids. The CDR3 bases are TGTGCCAGCAGCGCCTACGGGGGAAGCACAGATACGCAGTATTTT. Its protein is CASSAYGGSTDTQYF.

V and J are TRBV7-9 and TRBJ1-2; 11 bases fit TRBD1. The trim removed 1 base at V and 6 bases at J, leaving 4 bases unmatched. The CDR3 totals 15 residues. Germline lookup yields CDR1 SEHNR and CDR2 FQNEAQ (reference sequence). The CDR3 spells CASSLGTGGADGYTF. CDR3 bases: TGTGCCAGCAGCTTAGGGACAGGGGGCGCAGATGGCTACACCTTC.

A single count supports this clone. The chain uses TRBV5-1 and TRBJ1-2; tentatively, D is TRBD1 (5 bases). This CDR3 is built from 14 residues. The V gene lost 4 bases and the J gene lost 9 bases, with 19 bases spanning the gap. Germline assignment: CDR1 SGHRS and CDR2 YFSETQ. The CDR3 sequence: CASSIAGFLSSYTF. The DNA for the CDR3 is TGCGCCAGCAGCATAGCAGGGTTCTTAAGCAGCTACACCTTC.

CDR3 loop: CASSSLTGIETQYF. For the CDR3, the DNA is TGTGCCAGCAGTTCCCTGACAGGGATAGAGACCCAGTACTTC. The chain combines TRBV27 with TRBJ2-5, with TRBD1 matching over 7 bases. The J segment lost 4 bases and the V segment lost 4 bases, leaving 6 bases of the junction unmatched. Germline loops: CDR1 MNHEY, CDR2 SMNVEV (reference sequence). CDR3 length equals 14 residues.

This chain connects TRBV30 to TRBJ2-3; the D is unclear. The V end was cut by 0 bases, the J end by 4 bases, with 5 bases between. The CDR3 is 12 amino acids. The germline gives CDR1 GTSNPN, CDR2 SVGIG (reference sequence). The CDR3 DNA is TGTGCCTGGAGTGTAAGCGCAGATACGCAGTATTTT. It specifies CAWSVSADTQYF.